This T cell receptor (beta chain) is from a study of cytotoxic CD8 clonotypes in ibrutinib-treated CLL. In the study overall: The response samples were taken once patients had been treated for a median of approximately 12 months, range 6 to 36.

J gave up 3 bases and V 4 bases, and 4 bases lay outside the gene matches. The CDR3 loop spans 14 amino acids. In germline, CDR1 is SGHDT, CDR2 YYEEEE. Deep sequencing aimed at 1 in 200,000 to 1 in 1 million T cells' resolution. Libraries were prepared by immunoSEQ multiplex PCR; TCRdb keeps only in-frame clonotypes and omits some of them. The table includes 300,000 or so clones, roughly 71% detected once. This clone has just a few counts. Roughly 2 micrograms of genomic DNA from cryopreserved PBMCs went into TCR beta libraries. The chain couples TRBV5-6 to TRBJ1-5; TRBD1 agrees at 7 bases. This TCR was recovered from a human donor with chronic lymphocytic leukemia. The input for sequencing was PBMCs, taken after 36 months of ibrutinib treatment. In DNA form, the CDR3 reads TGTGCCAGCAGCAGAGGGGGCTCCAATCAGCCCCAGCATTTT. This gives the protein CASSRGGSNQPQHF.